The 18 T cell receptor beta chains below were found in one sample sequenced in a study of T cell responses to AZD1222 COVID-19 vaccine. Some clones are missing from TCRdb's copy, which holds only in-frame ones; the method was immunoSEQ multiplex PCR. The table lists fewer than 300,000 clones, 80% to 95% of them singletons, with around 0.6% in the top ten. The material sequenced was peripheral blood, taken on day 0 of AZD1222 vaccination. These receptors all come from an adult in good health.

The V and J genes are TRBV27 and TRBJ2-7, with 7 bases fitting TRBD1. The trim removed 8 bases at V and 0 bases at J, leaving 10 bases unmatched. This CDR3 comprises 15 residues. Per the germline V gene, CDR1 is MNHEY and CDR2 is SMNVEV (reference sequence). DNA of the CDR3: TGTGCCAGCCACAGGGGCACAGGGAGCTCCTACGAGCAGTACTTC. Its protein product is CASHRGTGSSYEQYF.

The V call is TRBV14, the J call TRBJ2-1; perhaps D is TRBD1 or TRBD2 (5 bases each). The CDR3 has 13 residues. Germline CDR1 and CDR2: SGHDN and FVKESK. V shed 1 base and J shed 6 bases, with 7 bases lying between them. The CDR3 DNA follows: TGTGCCAGCAGCCAAGTTGGGACCAATGAGCAGTTCTTC. Amino acids: CASSQVGTNEQFF.

The V call is TRBV18, the J call TRBJ1-2, with D tentatively TRBD1 (6 bases). The V and J ends lost 2 bases and 1 base respectively, with 11 bases between them. Looked up from germline, CDR1 is KGHSH and CDR2 is LQKENI. The CDR3 sequence is 15 residues long. In DNA form, the CDR3 reads TGTGCCAGCTCACCATCAAGGGGGGGTAACTATGGCTACACCTTC. Encoded protein: CASSPSRGGNYGYTF.

The chain has TRBV4-2 and TRBJ2-3; 10 positions agree with TRBD2. Per the germline V gene, CDR1 is LGHNA and CDR2 is YNFKEQ. The CDR3 loop spans 17 amino acids. V trimming: 1 base; J trimming: 4 bases; junction bases outside the gene matches: 8. CDR3 residues: CASSQGSASGSPDTQYF. The CDR3 region has the DNA TGTGCCAGCAGCCAAGGCTCGGCTAGCGGGAGCCCAGATACGCAGTATTTT.

The genes are TRBV27 and TRBJ1-2; 7 bases align to TRBD1. The CDR3 consists of 16 residues. Looked up from germline, CDR1 is MNHEY and CDR2 is SMNVEV (reference sequence). J lost 0 bases, V lost 0 bases, and 4 bases had no gene match. CDR3 amino acids: CASSLSGQVSNYGYTF. CDR3 nucleotide sequence: TGTGCCAGCAGTTTATCCGGACAGGTTTCTAACTATGGCTACACCTTC.

This chain joins TRBV6-2 or TRBV6-3 and TRBJ2-7, with D perhaps matching TRBD2 (6 bases). This CDR3 is built from 14 residues. Trimming stripped 6 bases from V and 3 bases from J, with 15 bases between. Germline V CDR1 and CDR2: MNHEY, SVGEGT. This chain's CDR3 is CASSHPGTVYEQYF. In DNA, the CDR3 is TGTGCCAGCAGCCACCCAGGGACTGTCTACGAGCAGTACTTC.

This clone was recorded a few times. The CDR3 DNA reads TGTGCCAGCAGCCACCCCCGACTGGCCTCCTCTGGAAACACCATATATTTT. Translation gives CASSHPRLASSGNTIYF. The J gene is TRBJ1-3, the V gene TRBV3-1 (or the pseudogene TRBV3-2), with D uncertain. Germline CDR1 and CDR2: LGHDT and YNNKEL (reference sequence). This CDR3 region has 17 residues. Deletions cut 3 bases from V and 0 bases from J, with 15 bases between.

The chain combines TRBV5-1 with TRBJ2-7; maybe TRBD2 (6 bases). The CDR3 has 15 amino acids. Germline CDR1 and CDR2: SGHRS and YFSETQ. The ends were cut back, 4 bases at V and 2 bases at J, with 16 bases in the middle. The CDR3 sequence: CASSPLRRGTYEQYF. DNA for the CDR3: TGCGCCAGCAGCCCGCTTAGGAGGGGAACCTACGAGCAGTACTTC.

The chain joins TRBV5-1 to TRBJ1-2; no clear D. V was cut by 2 bases and J by 2 bases, with 13 bases left in between. CDR1 is SGHRS, CDR2 YFSETQ, per germline. The CDR3 has 15 amino acids. The CDR3 nucleotides read TGCGCCAGCAGCTTACTGTCATCTGGGAACTATGGCTACACCTTC. Encoded protein: CASSLLSSGNYGYTF.

The V and J genes are TRBV28 and TRBJ1-6; 7 positions agree with TRBD1. The ends lost 10 bases at V and 5 bases at J; junction bases unmatched: 2. The CDR3 has 12 residues. Germline CDR1 and CDR2: MDHEN and SYDVKM. The CDR3 is CATTGNNSPLHF. In DNA, the CDR3 is TGTGCCACGACAGGGAATAATTCACCCCTCCACTTT.

The rearrangement joins TRBV7-9 to TRBJ2-3, with TRBD1 matching 9 bases. The CDR3 loop spans 15 amino acids. The V gene's germline CDR1 is SEHNR and CDR2 FQNEAQ (reference sequence). V dropped 8 bases and J dropped 0; count of bases not matched to a gene: 6. As DNA, the CDR3 is TGTGCCAGCGGGGCCGGACAGGGGAGCACAGATACGCAGTATTTT. Protein sequence: CASGAGQGSTDTQYF.

For this clone: The sample has other DNA sequences that encode this CDR3 too. This sequence joins TRBV18 and TRBJ2-7; 8 positions match TRBD1. CDR1 is KGHSH, CDR2 LQKENI, per germline. Germline trimming cut 1 base from V and 0 bases from J; bases unmatched to any gene: 2. The CDR3 is made up of 15 amino acids. The CDR3 reads CASSPRQGASYEQYF. In DNA form, the CDR3 reads TGTGCCAGCTCACCACGGCAGGGGGCCTCCTACGAGCAGTACTTC. Together with reference TRBV18 and TRBJ2-7, the CDR3 gives the full variable domain: NAGVMQNPRHLVRRRGQEARLRCSPMKGHSHVYWYRQLPEEGLKFMVYLQKENIIDESGMPKERFSAEFPKEGPSILRIQQVVRGDSAAYFCASSPRQGASYEQYFGPGTRLTVT.

The rearrangement uses TRBV2 and TRBJ1-2, with 7 nucleotides matching TRBD1. CDR1 is SNHLY, CDR2 FYNNEI, per germline. CDR3 length: 13 residues. The trim removed 2 bases at V and 8 bases at J, leaving 5 bases unmatched. CDR3 coding DNA: TGTGCCAGCAGTGAACTCAGGGGGACCGGCTACACCTTC. It encodes CASSELRGTGYTF.

V is TRBV3-1 (or the pseudogene TRBV3-2) and J is TRBJ1-1; no clear D gene. The V end lost 4 bases, the J end lost 10 bases, and 16 bases lay between the germline ends. Germline CDR1 reads LGHDT; CDR2 reads YNNKEL (reference sequence). The CDR3 runs to 13 residues. CDR3 DNA: TGTGCCAGCAGCCCAGTTCCCTCCGAGGGAGCTTTCTTT. Translated, it gives CASSPVPSEGAFF.

J is TRBJ1-4 and V is TRBV29-1; D is ambiguous. CDR1 SQVTM and CDR2 ANQGSEA come from the germline V gene. The CDR3 is 11 amino acids. The V and J ends lost 6 bases and 8 bases respectively, with 10 bases between them. The CDR3 is CSVLSGEKLFF. The DNA of the CDR3 is TGCAGCGTCCTTAGTGGGGAAAAACTGTTTTTT. The variable domain in full, completed from reference TRBV29-1 and TRBJ1-4, reads SAVISQKPSRDICQRGTSLTIQCQVDSQVTMMFWYRQQPGQSLTLIATANQGSEATYESGFVIDKFPISRPNLTFSTLTVSNMSPEDSSIYLCSVLSGEKLFFGSGTQLSVL.

The V and J genes are TRBV27 and TRBJ2-7; 8 nucleotides match TRBD1. The V gene end was trimmed by 3 bases and the J gene end by 2 bases; junction bases not matched to a gene: 3. The V gene's germline CDR1 is MNHEY and CDR2 SMNVEV (reference sequence). This CDR3 is 14 amino acids long. The CDR3 sequence: CASSLGTGAYEQYF. CDR3 bases: TGTGCCAGCAGTTTGGGGACAGGCGCCTACGAGCAGTACTTC.

The V gene is TRBV5-5, the J gene TRBJ2-7; D gene unclear. This CDR3 is built from 16 residues. CDR1 is SGHKS and CDR2 is YYEKEE in the germline V gene (reference sequence). Trimming pared 4 bases from V and 0 bases from J, leaving 17 bases between. The CDR3 DNA follows: TGTGCCAGCAGCCCCTCGACTCTTGCTGGCTCCTACGAGCAGTACTTC. Translating gives CASSPSTLAGSYEQYF. Full variable domain (rest looked up from reference TRBV5-5 and TRBJ2-7): DAGVTQSPTHLIKTRGQQVTLRCSPISGHKSVSWYQQVLGQGPQFIFQYYEKEERGRGNFPDRFSARQFPNYSSELNVNALLLGDSALYLCASSPSTLAGSYEQYFGPGTRLTVT.

The chain employs TRBV5-4 and TRBJ2-3, with 12 nucleotides matching TRBD2. The CDR3 contains 16 residues. Germline lookup yields CDR1 SGHNT and CDR2 YYREEE (reference sequence). Germline trimming cut 3 bases from V and 5 bases from J; bases unmatched to any gene: 7. The CDR3 region is CASSSGLAGQIDTQYF. DNA of the CDR3: TGTGCCAGCAGCTCCGGACTAGCGGGGCAAATAGATACGCAGTATTTT.